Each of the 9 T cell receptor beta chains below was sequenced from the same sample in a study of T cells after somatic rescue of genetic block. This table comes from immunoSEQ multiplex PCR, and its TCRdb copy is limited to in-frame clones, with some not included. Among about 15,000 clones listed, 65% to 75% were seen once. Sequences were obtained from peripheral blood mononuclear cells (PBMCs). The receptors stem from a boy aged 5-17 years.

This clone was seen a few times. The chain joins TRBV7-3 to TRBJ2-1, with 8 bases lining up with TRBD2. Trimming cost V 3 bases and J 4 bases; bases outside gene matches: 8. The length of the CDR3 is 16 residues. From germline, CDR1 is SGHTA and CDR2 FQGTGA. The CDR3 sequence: CASSFEIGTRYNEQFF. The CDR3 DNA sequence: TGTGCCAGCAGCTTCGAGATCGGGACTAGATACAATGAGCAGTTCTTC.

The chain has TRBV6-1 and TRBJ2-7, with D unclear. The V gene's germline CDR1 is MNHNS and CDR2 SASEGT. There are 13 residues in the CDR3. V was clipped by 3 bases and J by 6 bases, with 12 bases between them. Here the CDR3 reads CASSDHDLSEQYF. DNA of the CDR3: TGTGCCAGCAGTGACCACGATCTAAGCGAGCAGTACTTC.

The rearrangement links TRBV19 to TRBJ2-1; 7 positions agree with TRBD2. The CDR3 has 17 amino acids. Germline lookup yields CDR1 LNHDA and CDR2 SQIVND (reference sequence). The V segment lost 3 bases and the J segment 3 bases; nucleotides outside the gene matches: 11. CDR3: CASSIGSGIPYYNEQFF. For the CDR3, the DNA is TGTGCCAGTAGTATCGGGAGCGGGATCCCCTACTACAATGAGCAGTTCTTC.

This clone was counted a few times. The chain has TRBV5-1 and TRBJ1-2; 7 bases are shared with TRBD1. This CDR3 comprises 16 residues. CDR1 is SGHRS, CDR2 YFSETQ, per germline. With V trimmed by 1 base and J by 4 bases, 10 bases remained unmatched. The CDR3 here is CASSLTSSGQLYGYTF. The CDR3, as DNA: TGCGCCAGCAGCTTGACCAGCTCGGGACAGCTCTATGGCTACACCTTC.

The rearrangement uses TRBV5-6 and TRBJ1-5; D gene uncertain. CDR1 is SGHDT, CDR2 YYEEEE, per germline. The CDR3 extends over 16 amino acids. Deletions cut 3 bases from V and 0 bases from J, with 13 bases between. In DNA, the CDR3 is TGTGCCAGCAGCTATTGGACTGCGGATAGCAATCAGCCCCAGCATTTT. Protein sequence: CASSYWTADSNQPQHF.

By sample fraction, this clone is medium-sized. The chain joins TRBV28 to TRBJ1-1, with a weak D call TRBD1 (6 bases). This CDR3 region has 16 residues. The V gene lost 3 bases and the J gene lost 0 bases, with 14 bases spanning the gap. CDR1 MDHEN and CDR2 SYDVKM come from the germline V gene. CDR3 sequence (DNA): TGTGCCAGCAGTTTTAACAGGGCTTCGATGAACACTGAAGCTTTCTTT. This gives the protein CASSFNRASMNTEAFF.

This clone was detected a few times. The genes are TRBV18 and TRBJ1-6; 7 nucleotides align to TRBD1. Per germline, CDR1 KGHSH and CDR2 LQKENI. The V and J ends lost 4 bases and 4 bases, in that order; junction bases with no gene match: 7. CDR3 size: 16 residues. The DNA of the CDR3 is TGTGCCAGCTCACTTGACAGGGTGGTTTATAATTCACCCCTCCACTTT. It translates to CASSLDRVVYNSPLHF.

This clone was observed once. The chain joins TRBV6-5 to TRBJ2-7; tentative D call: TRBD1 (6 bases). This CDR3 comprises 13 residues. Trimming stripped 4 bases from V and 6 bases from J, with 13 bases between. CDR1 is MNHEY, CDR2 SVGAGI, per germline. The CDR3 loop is CASSWGTGLEQYF. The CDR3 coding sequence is TGTGCCAGCAGTTGGGGAACAGGGCTCGAGCAGTACTTC.

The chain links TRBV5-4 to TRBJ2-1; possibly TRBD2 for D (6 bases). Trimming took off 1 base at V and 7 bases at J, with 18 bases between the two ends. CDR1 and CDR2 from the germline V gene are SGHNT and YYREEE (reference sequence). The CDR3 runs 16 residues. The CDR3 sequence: CASSLSPGVWSNEQFF. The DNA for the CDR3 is TGTGCCAGCAGCTTGAGTCCGGGAGTTTGGTCTAATGAGCAGTTCTTC.